The present T cell receptor beta chain was sequenced within a study of response to subunit inactivated influenza vaccine. From the RT-PCR reads, TCRdb called clonotypes with MiXCR, one entry per CDR3 protein. The data show around 500,000 distinct CDR3 sequences, approximately 11% seen once. This clonotype was observed a handful of times. The V gene's germline CDR1 is MNHEY and CDR2 SVGEGT. The CDR3 consists of 13 residues. Trimming left V 6 bases short and J 4 bases short, with 12 bases between. The sequence derives from a man over 45 who received an inactivated influenza vaccine. The material sequenced was PBMCs from blood, taken more than 35 days after vaccination. This chain uses TRBV6-2 or TRBV6-3 with TRBJ1-2; no reliable D call. For the CDR3, the DNA is TGTGCCAGCAGCCTCCGGGCCTTCTATGGCTACACCTTC. This sequence encodes CASSLRAFYGYTF.